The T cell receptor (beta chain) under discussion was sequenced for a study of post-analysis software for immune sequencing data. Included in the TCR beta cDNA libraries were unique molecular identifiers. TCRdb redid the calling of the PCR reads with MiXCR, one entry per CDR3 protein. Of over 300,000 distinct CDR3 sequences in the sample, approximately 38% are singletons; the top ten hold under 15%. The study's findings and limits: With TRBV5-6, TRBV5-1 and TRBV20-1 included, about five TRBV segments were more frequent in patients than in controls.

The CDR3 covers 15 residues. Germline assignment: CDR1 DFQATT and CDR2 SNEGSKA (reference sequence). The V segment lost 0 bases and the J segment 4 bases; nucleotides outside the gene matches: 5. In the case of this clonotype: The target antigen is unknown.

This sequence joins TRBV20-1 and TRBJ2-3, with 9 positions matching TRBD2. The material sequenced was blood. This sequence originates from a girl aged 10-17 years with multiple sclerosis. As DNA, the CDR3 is TGCAGTGCTAGAGATCCTAGCGGGGTAGCAGATACGCAGTATTTT. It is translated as CSARDPSGVADTQYF.